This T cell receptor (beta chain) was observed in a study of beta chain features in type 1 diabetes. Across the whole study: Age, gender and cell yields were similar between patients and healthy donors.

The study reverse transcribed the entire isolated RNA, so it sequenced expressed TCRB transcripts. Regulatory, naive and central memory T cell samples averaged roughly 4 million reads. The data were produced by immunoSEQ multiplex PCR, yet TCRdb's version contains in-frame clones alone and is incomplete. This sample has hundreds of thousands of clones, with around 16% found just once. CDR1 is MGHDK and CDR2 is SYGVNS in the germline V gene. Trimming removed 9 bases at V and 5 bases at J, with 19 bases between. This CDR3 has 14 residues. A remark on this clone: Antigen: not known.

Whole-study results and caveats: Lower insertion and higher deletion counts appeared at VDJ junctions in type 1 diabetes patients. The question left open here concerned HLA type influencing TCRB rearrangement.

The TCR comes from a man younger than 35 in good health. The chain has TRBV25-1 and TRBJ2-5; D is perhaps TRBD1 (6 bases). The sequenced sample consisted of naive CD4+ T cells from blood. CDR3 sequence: CARSHQGSLETQYF. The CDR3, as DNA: TGTGCCAGGTCCCACCAGGGGAGTTTGGAGACCCAGTACTTC. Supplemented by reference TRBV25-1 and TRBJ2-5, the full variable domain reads EADIYQTPRYLVIGTGKKITLECSQTMGHDKMYWYQQDPGMELHLIHYSYGVNSTEKGDLSSESTVSRIRTEHFPLTLESARPSHTSQYLCARSHQGSLETQYFGPGTRLLVL.